The 27 T cell receptor beta chains below were found in one sample sequenced in a study of T cells in Graves' hyperthyroidism and ophthalmopathy. Amplification of TCR beta CDR3 regions used RNA as the template. Primed by the HTBI set, a first-round RT-PCR was run on the TCR CDR3. TCRdb reanalysed the multiplex PCR reads using MiXCR and keeps one entry per CDR3 protein. The profile shows around 250,000 distinct CDR3 sequences, roughly 15% of them singletons. The sample consisted of blood. These receptors came from a woman aged 18 to 35 with Graves' ophthalmopathy.

This clonotype was found many times. The chain employs TRBV3-1 and TRBJ2-5; D possibly corresponds to TRBD1 (5 bases). There are 15 residues in the CDR3. CDR1 and CDR2 (germline): LGHDT, YNNKEL (reference sequence). Trimming took 1 base from V and 5 from J, leaving 14 bases between them. CDR3 nucleotide sequence: TGTGCCAGCAGCCAAGTAGCAGGGATGATGGAGACCCAGTACTTC. It is translated as CASSQVAGMMETQYF.

This clonotype came up many times. This sequence joins TRBV12-3 or TRBV12-4 and TRBJ2-3, with TRBD2 identical over 16 bases. V was clipped by 6 bases and J by 6 bases; unmatched bases: 6. This CDR3 spans 16 amino acids. DNA for the CDR3: TGTGCCAGCAGCTCAGGGACTAGCGGGGGGGCGGATACGCAGTATTTT. This codes for CASSSGTSGGADTQYF.

The CDR3 DNA follows: TGTGCCACCAGCTCCGGACTAGCGGCGGCTTCAGATACGCAGTATTTT. It codes for CATSSGLAAASDTQYF. The chain combines TRBV28 with TRBJ2-3, with 10 bases fitting TRBD2. CDR1 MDHEN and CDR2 SYDVKM come from the germline V gene. Trimming took 10 bases from V and 4 from J; bases not matched to a gene: 14. The CDR3 is 16 amino acids.

At least ten counts were recorded for this clonotype. V usage is TRBV5-8 and J usage is TRBJ2-3; D not certain. Germline assignment: CDR1 SGHTS and CDR2 YDEGEE. V shed 1 base and J shed 6 bases, with 9 bases lying between them. The CDR3 covers 13 residues. CDR3 bases: TGTGCCAGCAGCTTGCTCTCCGGGGATACGCAGTATTTT. Translation gives CASSLLSGDTQYF.

In this sample, this clonotype turned up many times. The chain couples TRBV10-2 to TRBJ2-2; no clear D gene. Germline lookup yields CDR1 WSHSY and CDR2 SAAADI. This CDR3 comprises 17 residues. V was cut by 5 bases and J by 4 bases, with 20 bases left in between. The CDR3 DNA reads as TGCGCCAGCAGTAACAGCGCATCGGCACGCGTCACCGGGGAGCTGTTTTTT. Encoded protein: CASSNSASARVTGELFF.

At least ten counts were recorded for this clonotype. The chain is built from TRBV6-1 and TRBJ1-3, with D maybe TRBD1 (5 bases). CDR1 is MNHNS and CDR2 is SASEGT in the germline V gene. CDR3 length: 13 amino acids. Trimming stripped 7 bases from V and 4 bases from J, with 11 bases between. The CDR3 nucleotides read TGTGCCAGCACCGGGGGGAGCGGAAACACCATATATTTT. Its translation: CASTGGSGNTIYF.

The chain carries TRBV6-2 or TRBV6-3 and TRBJ2-3; 12 nucleotides align to TRBD2. Germline V gives CDR1 MNHEY, CDR2 SVGEGT. The J segment lost 0 bases and the V segment lost 2 bases, leaving 3 bases of the junction unmatched. The CDR3 runs 17 residues. DNA for the CDR3: TGTGCCAGCAGTTACCCAGGACTAGCGGGGAGCACAGATACGCAGTATTTT. As protein: CASSYPGLAGSTDTQYF.

This clonotype was observed at least ten times. The chain recombines TRBV9 with TRBJ1-1; D remains ambiguous. The V end lost 4 bases, the J end lost 0 bases, and 10 bases lay between the germline ends. Germline V gives CDR1 SGDLS, CDR2 YYNGEE. There are 14 residues in the CDR3. This chain's CDR3 is CASSPRLVNTEAFF. DNA of the CDR3: TGTGCCAGCAGCCCCCGGTTGGTGAACACTGAAGCTTTCTTT.

This clonotype was recorded many times. The rearrangement uses TRBV6-2 or TRBV6-3 and TRBJ1-2; 7 bases line up with TRBD1. Germline V lookup: CDR1 MNHEY, CDR2 SVGEGT. The V segment lost 4 bases and the J segment 4 bases; nucleotides outside the gene matches: 9. This CDR3 has 15 amino acids. The CDR3 sequence: CASSSPTQGTYGYTF. The CDR3 bases are TGTGCCAGCAGTTCCCCTACACAGGGGACCTATGGCTACACCTTC.

This clonotype has more than one count but fewer than ten. The chain is built from TRBV6-1 and TRBJ1-4; D remains ambiguous. V shed 5 bases and J shed 4 bases, with 5 bases lying between them. The CDR3 contains 12 residues. CDR1 MNHNS and CDR2 SASEGT come from the germline V gene. CDR3 loop: CASSLSNEKLFF. CDR3 DNA sequence: TGTGCCAGCAGTTTAAGTAATGAAAAACTGTTTTTT.

The sample holds many counts of this clonotype. The chain links TRBV11-2 to TRBJ2-1; no clear D gene. Trimming removed 2 bases at V and 7 bases at J, with 3 bases between. The CDR3 runs 11 residues. Germline V gene data show CDR1 as SGHAT and CDR2 as FQNNGV. CDR3 in amino acids: CASSLNNEQFF. The CDR3 coding sequence is TGTGCCAGCAGCTTAAATAATGAGCAGTTCTTC. The whole variable domain, filled in from reference TRBV11-2 and TRBJ2-1, reads EAGVAQSPRYKIIEKRQSVAFWCNPISGHATLYWYQQILGQGPKLLIQFQNNGVVDDSQLPKDRFSAERLKGVDSTLKIQPAKLEDSAVYLCASSLNNEQFFGPGTRLTVL.

This clonotype has a count of ten or more. The V gene is TRBV28, the J gene TRBJ2-1; 7 positions match TRBD1. CDR3 size: 14 residues. V gave up 6 bases and J gave up 8 bases; unmatched junction bases: 10. Germline loops: CDR1 MDHEN, CDR2 SYDVKM. The CDR3 bases are TGTGCCAGCAGGACTCCAGACAGGGTCTATGAGCAGTTCTTC. This codes for CASRTPDRVYEQFF.

The chain uses TRBV2 and TRBJ2-1; 10 nucleotides agree with TRBD2. V was pared by 4 bases and J by 9 bases, with 6 bases of the junction left unmatched. The CDR3 runs to 14 residues. Per germline, CDR1 SNHLY and CDR2 FYNNEI. The CDR3 DNA is TGTGCCAGCAGTGTGGCTAGCGGGGGTACTGAGCAGTTCTTC. Its protein is CASSVASGGTEQFF.

V usage is TRBV4-1 and J usage is TRBJ2-2, with D possibly matching TRBD2 (6 bases). The V and J ends lost 4 bases and 8 bases respectively, with 23 bases between them. CDR3 length equals 17 residues. In germline, CDR1 is MGHRA, CDR2 YSYEKL. The CDR3 bases are TGCGCCAGCAGCCCCGAGGTCCCTAGCGACTATAGGGGGGAGCTGTTTTTT. The encoded protein is CASSPEVPSDYRGELFF.

This clonotype was observed many times. This chain joins TRBV6-1 and TRBJ2-3; 8 nucleotides line up with TRBD2. This CDR3 contains 16 residues. The V gene's germline CDR1 is MNHNS and CDR2 SASEGT. V lost 4 bases and J lost 1; bases outside the gene matches: 7. The CDR3 region has the DNA TGTGCCAGCAGTGGCTACAGCGGGAGTGGCACAGATACGCAGTATTTT. Translated, it gives CASSGYSGSGTDTQYF.

The chain couples TRBV28 to TRBJ2-7, with D tentatively TRBD2 (6 bases). The CDR3 runs to 14 residues. The V and J ends lost 10 bases and 0 bases respectively, with 16 bases between them. Germline-derived CDR1 and CDR2 are MDHEN and SYDVKM. CDR3 bases: TGTGCCACGGGCAGCGGGCATATCTCCTACGAGCAGTACTTC. Protein product: CATGSGHISYEQYF.

This clonotype was picked up many times. V gene TRBV15 combines with J gene TRBJ1-5; 7 positions match TRBD1. The CDR3 length is 14 residues. Germline-derived CDR1 and CDR2 are LNHNV and YYDKDF (reference sequence). Trimming cost V 5 bases and J 0 bases; bases outside gene matches: 1. CDR3 DNA: TGTGCCACCAGCCAGGGGGATAGCAATCAGCCCCAGCATTTT. It specifies CATSQGDSNQPQHF.

The rearrangement joins TRBV28 to TRBJ2-7, with 9 bases aligning to TRBD2. Germline trimming cut 9 bases from V and 0 bases from J; bases unmatched to any gene: 6. The CDR3 totals 14 residues. CDR1 and CDR2 from the germline V gene are MDHEN and SYDVKM. For the CDR3, the DNA is TGTGCCAGTAAGACTAGCGGAAACTCCTACGAGCAGTACTTC. Protein sequence: CASKTSGNSYEQYF.

This clonotype was detected ten times or more. V gene TRBV11-2 combines with J gene TRBJ1-1, with D unresolved. Trimming cost V 0 bases and J 5 bases, with 13 bases left between them. Germline V gene sequence: CDR1 SGHAT, CDR2 FQNNGV. This CDR3 spans 15 amino acids. CDR3 loop: CASSLDLARITEAFF. The DNA of the CDR3 is TGTGCCAGCAGCTTAGATCTGGCTCGTATAACTGAAGCTTTCTTT.

This clonotype was observed at least ten times. This rearrangement joins TRBV9 to TRBJ1-2; TRBD1 matches 12 bases. Germline loops: CDR1 SGDLS, CDR2 YYNGEE. The CDR3 runs to 14 residues. V dropped 3 bases and J dropped 8; count of bases not matched to a gene: 5. CDR3 sequence (DNA): TGTGCCAGCAGCGGACGGGACAGGGGGCACGGCTACACCTTC. Translating it yields CASSGRDRGHGYTF.

The table lists this clonotype with many counts. This chain joins TRBV6-1 and TRBJ2-7; no clear D gene. V was clipped by 6 bases and J by 0 bases, with 12 bases between them. Germline V gives CDR1 MNHNS, CDR2 SASEGT. This CDR3 region has 14 residues. The CDR3 reads CASRVSVYSYEQYF. DNA for the CDR3: TGTGCCAGCAGGGTCTCCGTATACTCCTACGAGCAGTACTTC.

This clonotype was seen at least ten times. The rearrangement joins TRBV11-3 to TRBJ2-3; a weak D match, TRBD1 (6 bases). The CDR3 sequence is 15 residues long. V lost 1 base, J lost 2 bases, and 10 bases lay in between. In germline, CDR1 is SGHNT, CDR2 YENEEA. The CDR3 nucleotides read TGTGCCAGCAGCTTAGTGGGGACAACCACAGATACGCAGTATTTT. Translated: CASSLVGTTTDTQYF.

This clonotype appeared many times. The chain couples TRBV24-1 to TRBJ2-3, with D uncertain. The germline gives CDR1 KGHDR, CDR2 SFDVKD. V lost 4 bases and J lost 2, with 6 bases in between. CDR3 size: 13 residues. The CDR3 region is CATSDPSTDTQYF. Written as DNA, the CDR3 is TGTGCCACCAGTGACCCCTCCACAGATACGCAGTATTTT.

This clonotype has at least ten counts. V and J are TRBV30 and TRBJ1-1; D is uncertain. Germline CDR1 is GTSNPN and CDR2 is SVGIG (reference sequence). The length of the CDR3 is 16 residues. V was cut by 2 bases and J by 1 base, with 17 bases left in between. In DNA, the CDR3 is TGTGCCTGGAGTACCTGGCCTGAGACTTCGAACACTGAAGCTTTCTTT. This codes for CAWSTWPETSNTEAFF.

There are a few counts of this clonotype. The chain carries TRBV5-5 and TRBJ2-7; 12 positions match TRBD2. Germline V gene data show CDR1 as SGHKS and CDR2 as YYEKEE (reference sequence). V lost 5 bases, J lost 2 bases, and 11 bases stayed unmatched. The CDR3 runs to 17 residues. The CDR3 DNA reads as TGTGCCAGCAGTCAACTAGCGGGAGGCGACTTTACCTACGAGCAGTACTTC. The encoded protein is CASSQLAGGDFTYEQYF.

With respect to this clonotype: A much larger clone differs by one base, so this may be a read error. The chain has TRBV4-1 and TRBJ2-7, with D maybe TRBD1 (6 bases). The CDR3 covers 13 residues. Germline V gene lookup returns CDR1 MGHRA and CDR2 YSYEKL. CDR3 DNA: TGCGCCGGCAGCTCCGGGACATCCTACGAGCAGTACTTC. Its translation is CAGSSGTSYEQYF.

This clonotype came up many times. V gene TRBV20-1 combines with J gene TRBJ1-2; D is unresolved. This CDR3 is 12 amino acids long. Trimming left V 3 bases short and J 9 bases short, with 14 bases between. Germline V gene data show CDR1 as DFQATT and CDR2 as SNEGSKA (reference sequence). CDR3 region: CSASRTRLSYTF. The CDR3 region has the DNA TGCAGTGCTAGTAGGACCAGGCTGAGCTACACCTTC.